A selection of T cell receptor beta chains follows, all from one sample in a study of neoadjuvant anti-PD-1 for oral cavity cancer. Libraries were prepared by immunoSEQ multiplex PCR; TCRdb keeps only in-frame clonotypes and omits some of them. The table includes some 15,000 clones, around 70% detected once. The sequenced sample was PBMCs, obtained before nivolumab (anti-PD-1) treatment. These receptors were collected from a person aged 35 to 85 with oral cavity squamous cell carcinoma. Each CDR3 is given with its conserved first and last residue. The D gene is left open where the match is weak. Expanded clones get a size class; other rows say once, few or many, or leave the size out.

>TRBD1|NA|TRBV5-1|17|TRBJ2-4
CASSNRDRGLAKNIQYF
TGCGCCAGCAGTAATCGGGACAGGGGACTAGCCAAAAACATTCAGTACTTC
>NA|NA|TRBV6-5|12|TRBJ1-1
CASRAGVTEAFF
TGTGCCAGCAGAGCAGGGGTCACTGAAGCTTTCTTT
>NA|NA|TRBV7-9|15|TRBJ1-1
CASSTNGLGNTEAFF
TGTGCCAGCAGCACAAACGGTCTGGGGAACACTGAAGCTTTCTTT
>NA|few|TRBV4-1|13|TRBJ2-5
CASSQFSGETQYF
TGCGCCAGCAGCCAATTCTCAGGAGAGACCCAGTACTTC
>NA|few|TRBV9|16|TRBJ1-6
CASSEQGAESSSPLHF
TGTGCCAGCAGCGAACAGGGCGCCGAATCGAGTTCACCCCTCCACTTT
>NA|NA|TRBV6-5|14|TRBJ1-1
CASSWVTGNTEAFF
TGTGCCAGCAGTTGGGTGACAGGGAACACTGAAGCTTTCTTT
>TRBD1|NA|TRBV2|16|TRBJ1-1
CASSVQGITVITEAFF
TGTGCCAGCAGTGTACAGGGGATTACGGTGATCACTGAAGCTTTCTTT
>NA|few|TRBV7-2|15|TRBJ2-2
CASSAMGSNTGELFF
TGTGCCAGCAGCGCCATGGGTTCGAACACCGGGGAGCTGTTTTTT
>NA|NA|TRBV9|13|TRBJ1-2
CASTLGGDYGYTF
TGTGCCAGCACCCTAGGTGGGGACTATGGCTACACCTTC
>NA|NA|TRBV7-9|19|TRBJ1-3
CASSFFPRIASRSGNTIYF
TGTGCCAGCAGCTTCTTCCCTAGAATCGCTTCTCGCTCTGGAAACACCATATATTTT
>TRBD2|once|TRBV4-1|15|TRBJ2-1
CASSQGRGDYNEQFF
TGCGCCAGCAGCCAAGGTCGGGGGGATTACAATGAGCAGTTCTTC
>TRBD2|NA|TRBV7-3|14|TRBJ2-1
CASSSSGGRDEQFF
TGTGCCAGCAGTTCTAGCGGGGGGCGCGATGAGCAGTTCTTC
>NA|NA|TRBV30|15|TRBJ1-4
CAWSVEAIGEEKLFF
TGTGCCTGGAGTGTCGAGGCAATCGGGGAGGAAAAACTGTTTTTT
>NA|NA|TRBV5-1|16|TRBJ2-5
CASSLVQDRRGETQYF
TGCGCCAGCAGCTTGGTTCAGGACAGGAGGGGGGAGACCCAGTACTTC
>NA|NA|TRBV4-1|14|TRBJ1-1
CASSATIMNTEAFF
TGCGCCAGCAGCGCGACAATCATGAACACTGAAGCTTTCTTT
>NA|few|TRBV6-5|14|TRBJ1-2
CASSYQGGKNGYTF
TGTGCCAGCAGTTACCAGGGAGGGAAAAATGGCTACACCTTC
>TRBD2|few|TRBV7-6|14|TRBJ2-7
CASSFGLAGDEQYF
TGTGCCAGCAGCTTCGGACTAGCGGGGGACGAGCAGTACTTC
>TRBD2|NA|TRBV5-1|18|TRBJ2-7
CASSTGLRLAPDSYEQYF
TGCGCCAGCAGCACCGGATTGCGACTAGCGCCAGATTCCTACGAGCAGTACTTC
>NA|NA|TRBV11-2|15|TRBJ1-3
CASQPGGAGGNTIYF
TGTGCCAGCCAACCGGGAGGGGCTGGAGGAAACACCATATATTTT
>NA|NA|TRBV6-6|13|TRBJ2-5
CASSYSPRETQYF
TGTGCCAGCAGTTACTCACCAAGGGAGACCCAGTACTTC
>TRBD1|few|TRBV7-3|13|TRBJ2-7
CASSIDRGGEQYF
TGTGCCAGCAGCATCGACAGGGGAGGCGAGCAGTACTTC
>NA|NA|TRBV27|17|TRBJ1-5
CASRPFLWPGLNQPQHF
TGTGCCAGCAGACCCTTCCTGTGGCCGGGACTCAATCAGCCCCAGCATTTT
>NA|few|TRBV10-3|14|TRBJ1-6
CAISGGGSFGTLHF
TGTGCCATCAGTGGGGGCGGGTCCTTCGGCACCCTCCACTTT
>NA|NA|TRBV30|13|TRBJ1-2
CAWSEQTSHGYTF
TGTGCCTGGAGTGAACAGACGTCGCATGGCTACACCTTC
>NA|NA|TRBV7-2|14|TRBJ1-1
CASSLRFPDVEAFF
TGTGCCAGCAGCTTACGGTTCCCGGACGTTGAAGCTTTCTTT
>TRBD2|NA|TRBV9|12|TRBJ2-1
CASGASGNEQFF
TGTGCCAGTGGAGCTAGCGGAAATGAGCAGTTCTTC
>TRBD1|few|TRBV4-1|16|TRBJ1-5
CASSQDWDRVNQPQHF
TGCGCCAGCAGCCAAGATTGGGACAGGGTAAACCAGCCCCAGCATTTT
>NA|NA|TRBV6-5|14|TRBJ1-1
CASSYSYRRTEAFF
TGTGCCAGCAGTTACTCGTATCGGAGGACTGAAGCTTTCTTT
>NA|once|TRBV4-1|14|TRBJ2-5
CASSPSAGLETQYF
TGCGCCAGCAGCCCGAGTGCGGGTTTGGAGACCCAGTACTTC
>NA|once|TRBV20-1|11|TRBJ2-7
CSANWEYEQYF
TGCAGTGCTAACTGGGAATACGAGCAGTACTTC
>TRBD2|NA|TRBV10-2|15|TRBJ2-1
CASRELAGAYNEQFF
TGCGCCAGCCGAGAACTAGCGGGGGCATACAATGAGCAGTTCTTC
>TRBD2|NA|TRBV2|18|TRBJ2-2
CASSENSGTSGRTGELFF
TGTGCCAGCAGTGAAAACTCCGGGACTAGCGGGAGGACGGGGGAGCTGTTTTTT
>NA|NA|TRBV7-6|13|TRBJ2-3
CASSSLPRDTQYF
TGTGCCAGCAGCTCCTTACCTCGGGATACGCAGTATTTT
>NA|NA|TRBV7-3|13|TRBJ2-1
CASSQKTSFEQFF
TGTGCCAGCAGCCAAAAGACTAGTTTTGAGCAGTTCTTC
>TRBD1|few|TRBV28|15|TRBJ1-5
CASSSTGTGYQPQHF
TGTGCCAGCAGCTCCACTGGGACAGGGTATCAGCCCCAGCATTTT
>NA|few|TRBV5-4|14|TRBJ1-1
CASSFPTRTTEAFF
TGTGCCAGCAGCTTCCCGACGAGGACAACTGAAGCTTTCTTT
>TRBD1|NA|TRBV5-1|16|TRBJ2-5
CASRSLPGGYQETQYF
TGCGCCAGCAGATCGTTACCAGGGGGTTACCAAGAGACCCAGTACTTC
>TRBD2|NA|TRBV5-1|17|TRBJ2-5
CASSLAGLAAAQETQYF
TGCGCCAGCAGCTTGGCCGGACTAGCGGCAGCCCAAGAGACCCAGTACTTC
>NA|NA|TRBV9|13|TRBJ1-1
CASSVGTGSEAFF
TGTGCCAGCAGCGTAGGAACAGGTAGTGAAGCTTTCTTT
>NA|NA|TRBV6-1|18|TRBJ2-7
CASSEVKNPGVAAYEQYF
TGTGCCAGCAGTGAAGTAAAAAACCCCGGAGTAGCGGCCTACGAGCAGTACTTC
>NA|NA|TRBV11-2|16|TRBJ2-3
CASSTFRGRTTDTQYF
TGTGCCAGCAGCACGTTCCGGGGCCGAACCACAGATACGCAGTATTTT
>NA|NA|TRBV10-1|14|TRBJ2-1
CASSVERTYNEQFF
TGCGCCAGCAGTGTTGAGAGGACTTACAATGAGCAGTTCTTC
>NA|once|TRBV13|13|TRBJ1-2
CASTQAPNYGYTF
TGTGCCAGCACCCAGGCTCCTAACTATGGCTACACCTTC
>NA|few|TRBV10-1|15|TRBJ1-3
CASSEDASSGNTIYF
TGCGCCAGCAGTGAGGACGCGAGCTCTGGAAACACCATATATTTT
>TRBD1|NA|TRBV25-1|14|TRBJ2-7
CASSTRDRLYEQYF
TGTGCCAGCAGTACTCGGGACAGACTCTACGAGCAGTACTTC
>NA|NA|TRBV20-1|11|TRBJ2-5
CSGLPQETQYF
TGCAGTGGACTACCCCAAGAGACCCAGTACTTC
>NA|NA|TRBV5-4|13|TRBJ2-5
CASSLLASETQYF
TGTGCCAGCAGCTTACTTGCTTCGGAGACCCAGTACTTC
>NA|NA|TRBV4-2|18|TRBJ2-2
CASSQDSWQRENTGELFF
TGTGCCAGCAGCCAAGATTCGTGGCAACGGGAGAACACCGGGGAGCTGTTTTTT
>TRBD1|NA|TRBV9|17|TRBJ2-1
CASSASPGQGFYNEQFF
TGTGCCAGCAGCGCCTCGCCCGGACAGGGTTTCTACAATGAGCAGTTCTTC
>NA|once|TRBV7-3|13|TRBJ2-5
CASSSGDRGTQYF
TGTGCCAGCAGCTCCGGAGACCGGGGGACCCAGTACTTC
>TRBD2|NA|TRBV5-6|14|TRBJ2-3
CASSLRGPGLAVFF
TGTGCCAGCAGCTTGCGGGGACCGGGACTAGCGGTCTTTTTT
>TRBD1|NA|TRBV10-2|15|TRBJ2-7
CASSEPRQGTYEQYF
TGCGCCAGCAGTGAGCCCAGACAGGGGACCTACGAGCAGTACTTC
>TRBD2|NA|TRBV11-2|15|TRBJ2-1
CASSLEPSGSGEQFF
TGTGCCAGCAGCTTAGAGCCTAGCGGGAGCGGTGAGCAGTTCTTC
>NA|NA|TRBV28|16|TRBJ2-7
CASSPSRGGGQEEQYF
TGTGCCAGCAGCCCCTCCCGAGGGGGGGGGCAAGAGGAGCAGTACTTC
>TRBD2|NA|TRBV15|21|TRBJ2-7
CATSRETAGTSAYSHSYEQYF
TGTGCCACCAGCAGAGAAACGGCCGGGACTAGCGCGTACTCGCACTCCTACGAGCAGTACTTC
>TRBD2|few|TRBV5-4|14|TRBJ2-2
CASRREGALGELFF
TGTGCCAGCAGAAGGGAGGGAGCATTAGGGGAGCTGTTTTTT
>NA|once|TRBV5-1|16|TRBJ1-3
CASSLSGGVYGNTIYF
TGCGCCAGCAGCTTGTCTGGTGGGGTTTATGGAAACACCATATATTTT